This T cell receptor (beta chain) was documented in a study of cytomegalovirus exposure and HLA in healthy donors. The PCR contained 60 Vbeta and 13 Jbeta primers. Produced via immunoSEQ multiplex PCR; TCRdb's table is partial and in-frame only. The top ten clones hold more than 1.5% of a sample with some 120,000 clones, less than 80% of them seen once. The clonotype originates from a man aged 50 to 59 in good health and CMV-seronegative. The sample consisted of PBMCs.

This CDR3 reads CASSSPGGQYF. The CDR3 DNA is TGTGCCAGCAGTTCCCCCGGGGGGCAGTACTTC. The V gene is TRBV6-6, the J gene TRBJ2-7; the D gene is possibly TRBD2 (6 bases). This CDR3 spans 11 amino acids. The ends were cut back, 4 bases at V and 9 bases at J, with 10 bases in the middle. Germline V lookup: CDR1 MNHNY, CDR2 SVGAGI (reference sequence).